This T cell receptor (beta chain) was sequenced during a study of chemoradiotherapy in HPV16-positive cancers. Repertoires were sampled repeatedly during chemoradiotherapy. CDR3 length: 11 amino acids. CDR1 and CDR2 from the germline V gene are WNHNN and SYGVQD (reference sequence). The V end was cut by 6 bases, the J end by 7 bases, with 8 bases between. Comments on this clone: What it recognizes is unknown.

General study findings and limits: In HPV16-positive patients, HPV-responsive T-cell expansion tracked better recurrence-free survival.

Here immunoSEQ multiplex PCR was the method, and the copy in TCRdb shows in-frame clones only, minus some. The sample comprises nearly 35,000 clones, around 92% of which are singletons, and more than 3% rests with the top ten. The chain has TRBV10-1 and TRBJ2-3, with D possibly being TRBD1 (6 bases). The sequence came from a human donor with HPV-associated anogenital cancer. This specimen consisted of blood, obtained from a patient who underwent chemoradiotherapy. The CDR3 sequence is CASRDSNTQYF. The CDR3 bases are TGCGCCAGCAGGGACAGCAATACGCAGTATTTT.